This T cell receptor beta chain was obtained from a study of Graves' ophthalmopathy and Graves' hyperthyroidism. Whole-study findings and limits: The model flagged ophthalmopathy progression at around 70% sensitivity and about 72% specificity. Most clonotypes expanded in thyroid above 0.001 frequency were present in blood too.

With respect to this clonotype: The antigen is unknown.

The CDR3 contains 12 residues. Trimming left V 5 bases short and J 7 bases short, with 8 bases between. The germline CDR1 and CDR2 sequences are ENHRY and SYGVKD. RNA served as the template for amplifying TCR beta CDR3 regions. RT-PCR with HTBI primers came first, then second-round multiplex PCR. A single record per CDR3 protein comes from TCRdb applying MiXCR to the multiplex PCR reads. The table includes around 1,200,000 distinct CDR3 sequences, about two fifths detected once. Clinical symptoms, serum thyroxine, TRAb, thyroid ultrasound and orbital computed tomography formed the basis of diagnosis. The sequencing sample was made of peripheral blood or thyroid tissue (not recorded which). The clonotype comes from an adult man with Graves' hyperthyroidism. The chain carries TRBV10-3 and TRBJ2-2; D is unresolved. CDR3 sequence reads: CAISPAGGELFF. The CDR3 DNA reads as TGTGCCATCAGTCCGGCCGGCGGGGAGCTGTTTTTT.